What follows is one T cell receptor beta chain and its context. Germline CDR1 and CDR2: LGHDT and YNNKEL (reference sequence). Trimming left V 2 bases short and J 5 bases short, with 9 bases between. This CDR3 has 13 amino acids. These data are taken from a study of blood T cells in healthy people across ages. Next came a second PCR, run for roughly 6 to 11 cycles, which used a sample-barcoded 5' primer along with a J-beta primer mix. TCRdb used MiXCR to reprocess the 5' RACE reads, holding one entry per CDR3 protein. The sample has about 1.4 million distinct CDR3 sequences; roughly 59% are singletons.

This clonotype was obtained from a man between 18 and 35 years old in good health. The chain uses TRBV3-1 and TRBJ2-5, with D hard to call. Sequencing was done on a sample of blood. CDR3 coding DNA: TGTGCCAGCAGCCAAACCCTGGGGGAGACCCAGTACTTC. Translated: CASSQTLGETQYF.